The sequence of this TCR beta chain was determined in a study of CD8+CD57+ T cells in acquired aplastic anemia. In germline, CDR1 is SGHTA, CDR2 FQGNSA. V was pared by 6 bases and J by 4 bases, with 21 bases between. The CDR3 contains 16 residues. Study outcomes and limitations: The number of CD8+ CDR3 sequences shared by patients and controls was about 27. Between patients and controls, CD8+ Simpson's diversity did not vary significantly.

Remarks on this clonotype: What it binds is unknown.

All patients picked for sequencing had shown, by flow cytometry, an expansion of CD8+CD57+ cells. All participating patients were living with severe acquired aplastic anemia. There was no therapy given to any patient before the blood sampling took place. The template used for profiling TCR beta VDJ and CDR3 was genomic DNA. TCRdb itself ran the reads through MiXCR, one entry per CDR3 protein. The sample has roughly 280,000 distinct CDR3 sequences; under 60% are singletons. This receptor was taken from a human donor with aplastic anemia. Material for sequencing was sorted CD4+, CD8+, or CD8+CD57+ T cells (not recorded which) from PBMCs. This chain connects TRBV7-2 to TRBJ1-2; D not resolved. DNA for the CDR3: TGTGCCAGCAGTCTATTGGGCCCGGGCAGCCTCTATGGCTACACCTTC. It codes for CASSLLGPGSLYGYTF.